What follows are 22 T cell receptor beta chains derived from one specimen sequenced in a study of PD-1 blockade in classical Hodgkin lymphoma. Every patient experienced relapse after autologous stem cell transplantation, and brentuximab vedotin exposure varied. Sequenced by immunoSEQ multiplex PCR; TCRdb stores in-frame clones only, minus some. This sample has under 15,000 clones, with 91% found just once. Here the sequenced sample was peripheral blood mononuclear cells (PBMCs), taken at baseline. Source of these receptors: a human donor with classical Hodgkin lymphoma.

The chain couples TRBV21-1 to TRBJ1-4; the table's D call of TRBD1 was not tested on the DNA. TRBV21-1 is tagged as a pseudogene. The CDR3 is made up of 15 amino acids. CDR3 region: CASSNKGVANEKLFF. CDR3 bases: TGTGCCAGCAGCAACAAGGGGGTAGCTAATGAAAAACTGTTTTTT.

The chain links TRBV15 to TRBJ2-1; the match to TRBD2 covers 8 bases. This CDR3 spans 15 amino acids. CDR1 is LNHNV, CDR2 YYDKDF, per germline (reference sequence). The V and J ends lost 1 base and 2 bases, in that order; junction bases with no gene match: 1. The CDR3 sequence is CATSRAGGPYNEQFF. In nucleotides, the CDR3 is TGTGCCACCAGCAGAGCGGGGGGGCCCTACAATGAGCAGTTCTTC.

The chain links TRBV9 to TRBJ1-2, with a tentative D call TRBD1 (6 bases). V lost 3 bases, J lost 6 bases, and 18 bases lay in between. CDR1 SGDLS and CDR2 YYNGEE come from the germline V gene. This CDR3 has 15 amino acids. CDR3 in amino acids: CASSDPAGGFNGYTF. The CDR3 bases are TGTGCCAGCAGCGACCCCGCCGGGGGCTTCAATGGCTACACCTTC.

CDR3 sequence: CASSPPWGEKETQYF. CDR3 nucleotide sequence: TGTGCCAGCTCACCACCGTGGGGGGAGAAAGAGACCCAGTACTTC. The chain has TRBV18 and TRBJ2-5; weak D call: TRBD2 (6 bases). The CDR3 spans 15 residues. The germline V gene encodes CDR1 KGHSH and CDR2 LQKENI. V lost 0 bases to trimming and J lost 3 bases, with 11 bases between them.

The rearrangement joins TRBV6-9 to TRBJ1-4; a weak D match, TRBD1 (5 bases). This CDR3 region has 15 residues. Trimming pared 5 bases from V and 6 bases from J, leaving 16 bases between. Germline CDR1 and CDR2: MNHGY and SVAAGI. The CDR3 region is CASSHGGESDEKLFF. Here the CDR3 DNA reads TGTGCCAGCAGTCATGGGGGGGAGAGCGATGAAAAACTGTTTTTT.

The sample holds one count of this clone. The chain uses TRBV5-6 and TRBJ1-1; D possibly corresponds to TRBD1 (5 bases). CDR1 and CDR2 (germline): SGHDT, YYEEEE. V was shortened by 1 base and J by 2 bases, with 6 bases between the two germline ends. This CDR3 has 13 residues. CDR3 amino acids: CASSLRGNTEAFF. The CDR3 nucleotides are TGTGCCAGCAGCTTGAGGGGAAACACTGAAGCTTTCTTT. Full variable domain (rest looked up from reference TRBV5-6 and TRBJ1-1): DAGVTQSPTHLIKTRGQQVTLRCSPKSGHDTVSWYQQALGQGPQFIFQYYEEEERQRGNFPDRFSGHQFPNYSSELNVNALLLGDSALYLCASSLRGNTEAFFGQGTRLTVV.

This clone was observed a single time. The genes are TRBV4-2 and TRBJ2-2; a possible D gene is TRBD1 (6 bases). CDR3 length equals 15 residues. The germline V gene has CDR1 LGHNA and CDR2 YNFKEQ. V lost 4 bases and J 7 bases, leaving 16 bases between the germline ends. The chain's CDR3 is CASSPPEGVGGELFF. As DNA, the CDR3 is TGTGCCAGCAGCCCACCCGAGGGGGTTGGCGGGGAGCTGTTTTTT.

The chain uses TRBV15 and TRBJ2-3; D may be TRBD2 (7 bases). Trimming left V 6 bases short and J 4 bases short, with 17 bases between. The CDR3 has 15 residues. Germline CDR1 LNHNV, CDR2 YYDKDF (reference sequence). The CDR3 DNA reads as TGTGCCACCAGAATAGGAGGCGGGGGCGCAGATACGCAGTATTTT. Translated, it gives CATRIGGGGADTQYF.

In its sample, this clone was seen a few times. This chain joins TRBV15 and TRBJ2-1, with 9 bases lining up with TRBD2. V gave up 2 bases and J gave up 8 bases; unmatched junction bases: 10. Germline V gene sequence: CDR1 LNHNV, CDR2 YYDKDF (reference sequence). The CDR3 has 16 amino acids. CDR3 protein: CATSRPEGTSRHEQFF. The CDR3 coding sequence is TGTGCCACCAGCAGACCTGAGGGGACTAGCAGGCATGAGCAGTTCTTC.

The chain uses TRBV5-1 and TRBJ1-2; TRBD1 is a possible D gene (5 bases). The CDR3 runs 14 residues. V was pared by 5 bases and J by 0 bases, with 11 bases between. Germline V CDR1 and CDR2: SGHRS, YFSETQ. DNA for the CDR3: TGCGCCAGCAGGGAAGGGACCGCTAACTATGGCTACACCTTC. Translating it yields CASREGTANYGYTF.

The J gene is TRBJ2-4, the V gene TRBV30; no firm D call. The V end lost 2 bases, the J end lost 3 bases, and 14 bases lay between the germline ends. The germline gives CDR1 GTSNPN, CDR2 SVGIG (reference sequence). This CDR3 contains 15 residues. The CDR3 DNA is TGTGCCTGGAGTCTTAAAGGGTTGGGCAAAAACATTCAGTACTTC. Translated, it gives CAWSLKGLGKNIQYF.

The chain combines TRBV5-1 with TRBJ2-3; maybe TRBD1 (6 bases). The CDR3 is 14 residues long. Deletions cut 2 bases from V and 2 bases from J, with 9 bases between. Per germline, CDR1 SGHRS and CDR2 YFSETQ. CDR3 DNA: TGCGCCAGCAGCTTCAACAGGGCCACAGATACGCAGTATTTT. Translation gives CASSFNRATDTQYF.

For this clone: A junction end diverges from the germline sequence, so it may reflect a read error. Other DNA sequences in the sample encode the same CDR3. The CDR3: CASSPGEGGVTEAFF. In nucleotides, the CDR3 is TGCGCCAGTAGCCCCGGAGAGGGAGGGGTCACTGAAGCTTTCTTT. The chain carries TRBV28 and TRBJ1-1, with D tentatively TRBD1 (5 bases). This CDR3 has 15 amino acids. Germline CDR1 MDHEN, CDR2 SYDVKM.

The J gene is TRBJ2-5, the V gene TRBV9, with 7 bases fitting TRBD1. CDR3 size: 13 residues. CDR1 is SGDLS, CDR2 YYNGEE, per germline. V dropped 2 bases and J dropped 2; count of bases not matched to a gene: 0. CDR3 protein: CASSVRGQETQYF. In DNA form, the CDR3 reads TGTGCCAGCAGCGTCAGGGGGCAAGAGACCCAGTACTTC. Using reference TRBV9 and TRBJ2-5 for the parts outside the CDR3, the full variable domain is DSGVTQTPKHLITATGQRVTLRCSPRSGDLSVYWYQQSLDQGLQFLIQYYNGEERAKGNILERFSAQQFPDLHSELNLSSLELGDSALYFCASSVRGQETQYFGPGTRLLVL.

The CDR3 here is CASSTPGGVGLKYGYTF. The CDR3 bases are TGTGCCAGCAGCACCCCGGGGGGGGTCGGGCTGAAGTATGGCTACACCTTC. This chain links TRBV7-9 with TRBJ1-2, with D perhaps TRBD1 (5 bases). Trimming stripped 5 bases from V and 5 bases from J, with 24 bases between. From germline, CDR1 is SEHNR and CDR2 FQNEAQ (reference sequence). This CDR3 spans 17 amino acids.

The gene calls are TRBV5-1 and TRBJ2-7, with 9 positions matching TRBD1. After removal of 0 bases from V and 2 bases from J, the junction contained 3 bases not matched to a gene. The CDR3 runs to 15 residues. Germline loops: CDR1 SGHRS, CDR2 YFSETQ. The chain's CDR3 is CASSLAGTGTYEQYF. The DNA for the CDR3 is TGCGCCAGCAGCTTGGCCGGGACAGGGACCTACGAGCAGTACTTC.

J is TRBJ2-5 and V is TRBV11-3, with 12 nucleotides matching TRBD2. This CDR3 is built from 16 residues. The germline CDR1 and CDR2 sequences are SGHNT and YENEEA. V lost 4 bases, J lost 2 bases, and 5 bases stayed unmatched. The chain's CDR3 is CASSYRLAGVQETQYF. The DNA of the CDR3 is TGTGCCAGCAGCTATCGACTAGCGGGGGTGCAAGAGACCCAGTACTTC.

V and J are TRBV7-3 and TRBJ1-1; tentatively, D is TRBD1 (5 bases). This CDR3 comprises 14 residues. Germline CDR1 and CDR2: SGHTA and FQGTGA. Trimming shortened V by 11 bases and J by 1 base, and 17 bases separated the two germline ends. The CDR3 DNA is TGTGCCGCCGAGACAATGGGGGGGAACACTGAAGCTTTCTTT. It is translated as CAAETMGGNTEAFF.

This clone was seen only once. Other DNA sequences in this sample translate to the same CDR3. V is TRBV4-1 and J is TRBJ2-5, with TRBD1 matching over 8 bases. There are 16 residues in the CDR3. With V trimmed by 0 bases and J by 5 bases, 8 bases remained unmatched. Germline CDR1 reads MGHRA; CDR2 reads YSYEKL. CDR3 in amino acids: CASSQDGQGALETQYF. The CDR3 DNA reads as TGCGCCAGCAGCCAAGACGGGCAGGGGGCATTGGAGACCCAGTACTTC.

The chain employs TRBV6-1 and TRBJ2-7; 12 positions agree with TRBD2. Germline CDR1 is MNHNS and CDR2 is SASEGT. V was pared by 2 bases and J by 5 bases, with 1 base of the junction left unmatched. This CDR3 spans 14 amino acids. The CDR3 spells CASSELAGGHEQYF. In DNA form, the CDR3 reads TGTGCCAGCAGTGAACTAGCGGGGGGGCACGAGCAGTACTTC.

This clone was detected only once. This sequence joins TRBV10-1 and TRBJ2-7, with TRBD2 identical over 7 bases. The CDR3 runs to 15 residues. Germline V CDR1 and CDR2: WNHNN, SYGVQD (reference sequence). J was trimmed by 6 bases and V by 5 bases; bases with no gene match: 13. The CDR3 bases are TGCGCCAGCAGTCGGGACGCTCCGGGGGGAATCGAGCAGTACTTC. This codes for CASSRDAPGGIEQYF.

The J gene is TRBJ1-1, the V gene TRBV2, with unresolved D. V was clipped by 5 bases and J by 1 base, with 11 bases between them. Germline CDR1 reads SNHLY; CDR2 reads FYNNEI. There are 14 residues in the CDR3. The CDR3 region is CASSWGSGNTEAFF. The DNA of the CDR3 is TGTGCCAGCAGTTGGGGTTCGGGGAACACTGAAGCTTTCTTT.